These 28 T cell receptor beta chains were all obtained from the same sample, sequenced in a study of cytomegalovirus exposure and HLA in healthy donors. The PCR employed 60 Vbeta primers together with 13 Jbeta primers. Measured with immunoSEQ multiplex PCR; TCRdb has only the in-frame clones, and not every one. This table lists about 150,000 clones. The sequencing input was PBMCs. The receptors come from a woman aged 45-65 years in good health and CMV-seronegative.

The CDR3 bases are TGCGCCAGCAGCTTGGCGGGTGGGGGCGGCACAGATACGCAGTATTTT. This translates into CASSLAGGGGTDTQYF. This sequence joins TRBV5-1 and TRBJ2-3; D might be TRBD1 (6 bases). CDR3 length: 16 amino acids. Trimming took off 0 bases at V and 1 base at J, with 12 bases between the two ends. Germline V gene lookup returns CDR1 SGHRS and CDR2 YFSETQ.

The chain employs TRBV7-2 and TRBJ2-7; 8 positions agree with TRBD1. The trim removed 6 bases at V and 4 bases at J, leaving 8 bases unmatched. The germline CDR1 and CDR2 sequences are SGHTA and FQGNSA. CDR3 length: 14 amino acids. CDR3 in DNA: TGTGCCAGCAGTCAGGGGGCTCTTTATTACGAGCAGTACTTC. Translation: CASSQGALYYEQYF. Based on the CDR3 plus reference TRBV7-2 and TRBJ2-7, the full variable domain is GAGVSQSPSNKVTEKGKDVELRCDPISGHTALYWYRQSLGQGLEFLIYFQGNSAPDKSGLPSDRFSAERTGGSVSTLTIQRTQQEDSAVYLCASSQGALYYEQYFGPGTRLTVT.

V gene TRBV23-1 combines with J gene TRBJ2-7, with 7 bases matching TRBD1. TRBV23-1 counts as an open reading frame of uncertain function. V was pared by 3 bases and J by 0 bases, with 17 bases of the junction left unmatched. The length of the CDR3 is 19 residues. The CDR3 protein is CASSHPGPGQRNSSYEQYF. CDR3 coding DNA: TGCGCCAGCAGTCATCCGGGTCCGGGACAGAGAAACAGCTCCTACGAGCAGTACTTC.

CDR3 region: CASSDTGTGGTDTQYF. Here the CDR3 DNA reads TGCGCCAGCAGCGATACAGGGACCGGCGGCACAGATACGCAGTATTTT. This chain links TRBV4-1 with TRBJ2-3; possibly TRBD1 for D (6 bases). The CDR3 length is 16 residues. Germline lookup yields CDR1 MGHRA and CDR2 YSYEKL. V was clipped by 5 bases and J by 1 base, with 16 bases between them.

CDR3 protein: CASSEGGTYEQYF. Here the CDR3 DNA reads TGTGCCAGCAGTGAAGGCGGAACCTACGAGCAGTACTTC. The rearrangement joins TRBV2 to TRBJ2-7, with D uncertain. Trimming removed 1 base at V and 2 bases at J, with 6 bases between. The CDR3 is made up of 13 amino acids. CDR1 SNHLY and CDR2 FYNNEI come from the germline V gene.

The chain joins TRBV19 to TRBJ1-1, with unresolved D. The V gene lost 2 bases and the J gene lost 0 bases, with 10 bases spanning the gap. This CDR3 has 15 residues. Germline-derived CDR1 and CDR2 are LNHDA and SQIVND (reference sequence). CDR3 bases: TGTGCCAGTAGTATAAAGGACGGGATGAACACTGAAGCTTTCTTT. It codes for CASSIKDGMNTEAFF.

V gene TRBV6-1 combines with J gene TRBJ2-5; no clear D gene. The CDR3 has 11 amino acids. From germline, CDR1 is MNHNS and CDR2 SASEGT. V was trimmed by 7 bases and J by 5 bases, leaving 8 bases between them. The CDR3 bases are TGTGCCAGCACCTTGGAGGAGACCCAGTACTTC. This encodes CASTLEETQYF.

The rearrangement joins TRBV4-2 to TRBJ2-2; tentatively, D is TRBD1 (5 bases). In germline, CDR1 is LGHNA, CDR2 YNFKEQ. CDR3 length equals 14 residues. Trimming stripped 4 bases from V and 2 bases from J, with 8 bases between. CDR3 protein: CASSPDTNTGELFF. Written as DNA, the CDR3 is TGTGCCAGCAGCCCGGACACAAACACCGGGGAGCTGTTTTTT.

The gene calls are TRBV6-7 and TRBJ1-1, with D possibly TRBD1 on 5 matching bases. TRBV6-7 is labeled an ORF, and its function is uncertain. The CDR3 extends over 16 amino acids. V was cut by 2 bases and J by 8 bases, with 21 bases left in between. CDR3 amino acids: CASSYPWTGLADEAFF. CDR3 DNA: TGTGCCAGCAGTTACCCTTGGACGGGACTCGCTGACGAAGCTTTCTTT.

V gene TRBV18 combines with J gene TRBJ1-6, with 7 bases that match TRBD1. From germline, CDR1 is KGHSH and CDR2 LQKENI. The CDR3 loop spans 16 amino acids. Trimming at V came to 3 bases and at J to 8 bases, leaving 10 bases not matched to a gene. The CDR3 protein is CASSPTLTGQDSPLHF. The CDR3 nucleotides read TGTGCCAGCTCACCGACGTTGACAGGGCAAGATTCACCCCTCCACTTT.

CDR3 DNA: TGTGCCAGCAGCTTTTCGGGGATGGGCTACACCTTC. It specifies CASSFSGMGYTF. The chain couples TRBV7-9 to TRBJ1-2; D is unclear. CDR1 SEHNR and CDR2 FQNEAQ come from the germline V gene (reference sequence). The V and J ends lost 3 bases and 8 bases respectively, with 10 bases between them. CDR3 length: 12 residues. Full variable domain (remainder filled in from reference TRBV7-9 and TRBJ1-2): DTGVSQNPRHKITKRGQNVTFRCDPISEHNRLYWYRQTLGQGPEFLTYFQNEAQLEKSRLLSDRFSAERPKGSFSTLEIQRTEQGDSAMYLCASSFSGMGYTFGSGTRLTVV.

V is TRBV28 and J is TRBJ2-1, with D possibly being TRBD2 (6 bases). The CDR3 contains 15 residues. V shed 6 bases and J shed 7 bases, with 19 bases lying between them. Germline-derived CDR1 and CDR2 are MDHEN and SYDVKM. The CDR3 DNA sequence: TGTGCCAGCAGAATGGGACTGTCTCGAGTAAATGAGCAGTTCTTC. This translates into CASRMGLSRVNEQFF.

The rearrangement joins TRBV6-1 to TRBJ2-3; D is undetermined. Between the trimmed V and J ends, which lost 6 bases and 1 base, there was a span of 14 bases. The CDR3 has 15 amino acids. CDR1 is MNHNS, CDR2 SASEGT, per germline. The CDR3 reads CASSRGVVGTDTQYF. CDR3 DNA: TGTGCCAGCAGCCGAGGTGTGGTAGGCACAGATACGCAGTATTTT.

As DNA, the CDR3 is TGTGCCAGCAGTTACTCGGGAGGTAATGAAGCTTTCTTT. This codes for CASSYSGGNEAFF. This sequence joins TRBV6-6 and TRBJ1-1; D gene ambiguous. The CDR3 is made up of 13 amino acids. The V gene's germline CDR1 is MNHNY and CDR2 SVGAGI (reference sequence). Trimming removed 0 bases from V and 7 bases from J, with 9 bases in between.

On this clone: The identical CDR3 is also encoded by other nucleotide sequences in the sample. The rearrangement joins TRBV5-1 to TRBJ2-7; 10 nucleotides line up with TRBD2. V gave up 0 bases and J gave up 0 bases; unmatched junction bases: 0. The CDR3 has 15 amino acids. CDR1 is SGHRS and CDR2 is YFSETQ in the germline V gene. CDR3 amino acids: CASSLGTSGSYEQYF. The CDR3 DNA is TGCGCCAGCAGCTTGGGGACTAGCGGCTCCTACGAGCAGTACTTC.

V usage is TRBV27 and J usage is TRBJ2-5; tentatively, D is TRBD2 (5 bases). Germline V gene data show CDR1 as MNHEY and CDR2 as SMNVEV (reference sequence). V was shortened by 8 bases and J by 5 bases, with 15 bases between the two germline ends. The CDR3 consists of 13 residues. As DNA, the CDR3 is TGTGCCAGCTGGCGGGTCGTCGGGGAGACCCAGTACTTC. Encoded protein: CASWRVVGETQYF.

V usage is TRBV11-2 and J usage is TRBJ1-4, with TRBD1 identical over 8 bases. Per germline, CDR1 SGHAT and CDR2 FQNNGV. With V trimmed by 5 bases and J by 8 bases, 7 bases remained unmatched. CDR3 length: 14 amino acids. In DNA form, the CDR3 reads TGTGCCAGCAGCCCGACAGGGGTGGAGGAAAAACTGTTTTTT. It specifies CASSPTGVEEKLFF.

V is TRBV9 and J is TRBJ2-3; TRBD2 agrees at 12 bases. Germline CDR1 SGDLS, CDR2 YYNGEE. Trimming at V came to 4 bases and at J to 2 bases, leaving 11 bases not matched to a gene. This CDR3 contains 18 residues. The CDR3 loop is CASSSHPGLAGTTDTQYF. CDR3 DNA: TGTGCCAGCAGCTCACACCCTGGACTAGCGGGGACCACAGATACGCAGTATTTT.

The chain has TRBV5-1 and TRBJ1-2; D may be TRBD1 (6 bases). The CDR3 consists of 15 residues. The V gene's germline CDR1 is SGHRS and CDR2 YFSETQ. Trimming took off 2 bases at V and 2 bases at J, with 13 bases between the two ends. The CDR3 spells CASSLLQTGNYGYTF. For the CDR3, the DNA is TGCGCCAGCAGCTTACTTCAGACAGGCAACTATGGCTACACCTTC.

This rearrangement joins TRBV7-9 to TRBJ2-2; D not certain. Germline CDR1 is SEHNR and CDR2 is FQNEAQ (reference sequence). V was pared by 5 bases and J by 5 bases, with 12 bases between. This CDR3 has 14 residues. CDR3 sequence reads: CASSPRQETGELFF. The CDR3 DNA reads TGTGCCAGCAGCCCCCGCCAGGAAACCGGGGAGCTGTTTTTT.

The V and J genes are TRBV18 and TRBJ1-1; 8 positions match TRBD1. The CDR3 contains 16 residues. Germline CDR1 reads KGHSH; CDR2 reads LQKENI. After removal of 0 bases from V and 0 bases from J, the junction contained 3 bases not matched to a gene. In nucleotides, the CDR3 is TGTGCCAGCTCACCACCCTACAGGGGGATGAACACTGAAGCTTTCTTT. Its protein product is CASSPPYRGMNTEAFF.

This chain joins TRBV28 and TRBJ1-1, with 10 positions matching TRBD1. The CDR3 has 15 amino acids. Germline trimming cut 5 bases from V and 10 bases from J; bases unmatched to any gene: 13. Germline V gives CDR1 MDHEN, CDR2 SYDVKM. CDR3 sequence reads: CASSLTGTGAVGAFF. CDR3 nucleotide sequence: TGTGCCAGCAGTCTCACCGGGACAGGGGCAGTGGGAGCTTTCTTT. Supplemented by reference TRBV28 and TRBJ1-1, the full variable domain reads DVKVTQSSRYLVKRTGEKVFLECVQDMDHENMFWYRQDPGLGLRLIYFSYDVKMKEKGDIPEGYSVSREKKERFSLILESASTNQTSMYLCASSLTGTGAVGAFFGQGTRLTVV.

The genes are TRBV7-3 and TRBJ2-7; tentatively, D is TRBD2 (6 bases). Germline V gene data show CDR1 as SGHTA and CDR2 as FQGTGA. This CDR3 spans 15 amino acids. V was clipped by 1 base and J by 1 base, with 11 bases between them. CDR3 residues: CASSLNSGRSYEQYF. As DNA, the CDR3 is TGTGCCAGCAGCTTAAATTCAGGGAGGTCCTACGAGCAGTACTTC.

This sequence joins TRBV19 and TRBJ2-7, with 10 bases identical to TRBD1. This CDR3 spans 15 amino acids. CDR1 LNHDA and CDR2 SQIVND come from the germline V gene (reference sequence). The V and J ends lost 2 bases and 7 bases, in that order; junction bases with no gene match: 8. CDR3 sequence: CASSIRDRGLPEQYF. CDR3 in DNA: TGTGCCAGTAGTATACGGGACAGGGGTCTTCCAGAGCAGTACTTC.

The rearrangement links TRBV5-5 to TRBJ2-3; D unclear. CDR3 size: 15 residues. Germline assignment: CDR1 SGHKS and CDR2 YYEKEE (reference sequence). Between the trimmed V and J ends, which lost 4 bases and 2 bases, there was a span of 14 bases. The CDR3 region has the DNA TGTGCCAGCAGCCAAACTGCTCACCACACAGATACGCAGTATTTT. Protein: CASSQTAHHTDTQYF.

Here the CDR3 reads CASSLQGETQYF. CDR3 bases: TGTGCCAGCAGCTTACAGGGGGAGACCCAGTACTTC. The genes are TRBV7-9 and TRBJ2-5, with a possible D match to TRBD1 (6 bases). CDR3 length: 12 amino acids. Germline CDR1 SEHNR, CDR2 FQNEAQ (reference sequence). The V gene lost 2 bases and the J gene lost 5 bases, with 6 bases spanning the gap.

This sequence joins TRBV25-1 and TRBJ2-1; 9 nucleotides agree with TRBD2. The V gene's germline CDR1 is MGHDK and CDR2 SYGVNS. The CDR3 loop spans 14 amino acids. V lost 7 bases, J lost 8 bases, and 9 bases stayed unmatched. The CDR3 bases are TGTGCCAGCACCGTAGCGGGAGTAAGGGATGAGCAGTTCTTC. As protein: CASTVAGVRDEQFF.

V is TRBV5-4 and J is TRBJ1-2; tentative D call: TRBD1 (6 bases). Deletions cut 0 bases from V and 8 bases from J, with 11 bases between. The CDR3 runs 13 residues. Germline V CDR1 and CDR2: SGHNT, YYREEE (reference sequence). The CDR3 DNA reads as TGTGCCAGCAGCTTGGACAGGGTTGGGGGCTACACCTTC. Its translation is CASSLDRVGGYTF.